Following are 8 T cell receptor beta chains from one sample sequenced in a study of siplizumab effects on memory and regulatory T cells. Repertoires were generated with immunoSEQ multiplex PCR, while TCRdb's copy carries only in-frame clones and drops some. This table holds tens of thousands of clones, nearly 98% found once. The sample comprised naive CD4+ T cells sorted from blood. The receptors here all came from a human donor in good health.

This chain links TRBV5-1 with TRBJ2-5; TRBD2 agrees at 13 bases. The junction had 1 base not matched to a gene; V was cut back by 1 base and J by 4 bases. The CDR3 loop spans 15 amino acids. Germline V lookup: CDR1 SGHRS, CDR2 YFSETQ. The CDR3 bases are TGCGCCAGCAGCTTGCGACTAGCGGGAGGAGAGACCCAGTACTTC. This sequence encodes CASSLRLAGGETQYF. The whole variable domain, filled in from reference TRBV5-1 and TRBJ2-5, reads KAGVTQTPRYLIKTRGQQVTLSCSPISGHRSVSWYQQTPGQGLQFLFEYFSETQRNKGNFPGRFSGRQFSNSRSEMNVSTLELGDSALYLCASSLRLAGGETQYFGPGTRLLVL.

The chain carries TRBV28 and TRBJ1-3; no clear D. The CDR3 spans 14 residues. Trimming pared 2 bases from V and 0 bases from J, leaving 5 bases between. Germline-derived CDR1 and CDR2 are MDHEN and SYDVKM. In nucleotides, the CDR3 is TGTGCCAGCAGTTTACACAACTCTGGAAACACCATATATTTT. Its protein is CASSLHNSGNTIYF.

The chain links TRBV28 to TRBJ1-2, with a weak D call TRBD1 (5 bases). Trimming took off 6 bases at V and 8 bases at J, with 16 bases between the two ends. Germline values: CDR1 MDHEN, CDR2 SYDVKM. The CDR3 spans 13 residues. Here the CDR3 reads CASRVRAGLGYTF. The CDR3 DNA sequence: TGTGCCAGCAGGGTCAGGGCTGGTCTCGGCTACACCTTC.

This chain connects TRBV7-9 to TRBJ1-2; D not certain. V lost 6 bases to trimming and J lost 4 bases, with 12 bases between them. Germline V lookup: CDR1 SEHNR, CDR2 FQNEAQ (reference sequence). CDR3 size: 13 residues. Here the CDR3 reads CASRPDGSYGYTF. In DNA, the CDR3 is TGTGCCAGCAGACCGGACGGATCCTATGGCTACACCTTC.

The chain is built from TRBV19 and TRBJ1-1, with D uncertain. Trimming cost V 5 bases and J 2 bases, with 12 bases left between them. Germline CDR1 LNHDA, CDR2 SQIVND (reference sequence). This CDR3 comprises 14 residues. CDR3 in amino acids: CASSARTLNTEAFF. In DNA form, the CDR3 reads TGTGCCAGTAGTGCCAGAACCTTAAACACTGAAGCTTTCTTT.

This clone was observed once. The chain uses TRBV5-1 and TRBJ2-7, with 9 bases matching TRBD2. The junction had 11 bases not matched to a gene; V was cut back by 4 bases and J by 6 bases. In germline, CDR1 is SGHRS, CDR2 YFSETQ. The CDR3 sequence is 15 residues long. The CDR3 here is CASSPIAGEVGEQYF. As DNA, the CDR3 is TGCGCCAGCAGCCCCATAGCGGGAGAGGTAGGCGAGCAGTACTTC. Drawing the rest from reference TRBV5-1 and TRBJ2-7, the complete variable domain is KAGVTQTPRYLIKTRGQQVTLSCSPISGHRSVSWYQQTPGQGLQFLFEYFSETQRNKGNFPGRFSGRQFSNSRSEMNVSTLELGDSALYLCASSPIAGEVGEQYFGPGTRLTVT.

The chain links TRBV27 to TRBJ1-2, with D maybe TRBD1 (5 bases). Looked up from germline, CDR1 is MNHEY and CDR2 is SMNVEV (reference sequence). This CDR3 contains 13 residues. Trimming left V 1 base short and J 8 bases short, with 11 bases between. The DNA for the CDR3 is TGTGCCAGCAGTTTATATGTGGGGCGGGGCTACACCTTC. This sequence encodes CASSLYVGRGYTF.

This chain uses TRBV5-1 with TRBJ2-7; D is unresolved. The CDR3 has 13 residues. Germline loops: CDR1 SGHRS, CDR2 YFSETQ. The V end was cut by 4 bases, the J end by 4 bases, with 12 bases between. Written as DNA, the CDR3 is TGCGCCAGCAGCATCAGACAAGAATACGAGCAGTACTTC. Translation: CASSIRQEYEQYF.